A single sample is the source of the 24 T cell receptor beta chains below, sequenced in a study of shared clonotypes between healthy human individuals. Data came from immunoSEQ multiplex PCR; TCRdb stores just in-frame clones and leaves some out. The sample comprises around 700,000 clones, around 72% of which are singletons, and 1.8% rests with the top ten. The sequenced sample consisted of memory CD4+ T cells sorted from blood. Stated subset: CD45RA-negative fraction. Receptor source: a woman aged 25 to 39 in good health.

V and J are TRBV19 and TRBJ2-1; weak D call: TRBD2 (7 bases). V lost 2 bases and J lost 5, with 13 bases in between. CDR3 length equals 15 residues. Germline V gene sequence: CDR1 LNHDA, CDR2 SQIVND (reference sequence). CDR3 in DNA: TGTGCCAGTAGTATAACGGGGGGCCCGGACAATGAGCAGTTCTTC. This sequence encodes CASSITGGPDNEQFF.

This clone was seen a handful of times. The chain has TRBV10-1 and TRBJ1-2, with 11 bases identical to TRBD1. CDR1 and CDR2 from the germline V gene are WNHNN and SYGVQD (reference sequence). The V segment lost 3 bases and the J segment 8 bases; nucleotides outside the gene matches: 8. This CDR3 is built from 15 residues. The CDR3 reads CASSDLSGTGGGYTF. CDR3 sequence (DNA): TGCGCCAGCAGTGACCTTTCCGGGACAGGGGGAGGCTACACCTTC.

This clone showed up just a few times. V and J are TRBV9 and TRBJ1-5; D not resolved. V was clipped by 0 bases and J by 0 bases, with 7 bases between them. The CDR3 sequence is 15 residues long. CDR1 is SGDLS, CDR2 YYNGEE, per germline. Written as DNA, the CDR3 is TGTGCCAGCAGCGTAGGGTGGGGTAGCAATCAGCCCCAGCATTTT. Protein product: CASSVGWGSNQPQHF.

This chain joins TRBV19 and TRBJ1-2; tentatively, D is TRBD1 (5 bases). The V gene's germline CDR1 is LNHDA and CDR2 SQIVND (reference sequence). The CDR3 runs 13 residues. V was trimmed by 2 bases and J by 7 bases, leaving 11 bases between them. The CDR3 DNA reads as TGTGCCAGTAGTATAACAGGCGGAGGTGGCTACACCTTC. Translating it yields CASSITGGGGYTF.

The chain has TRBV7-3 and TRBJ1-1; D remains ambiguous. Trimming stripped 8 bases from V and 2 bases from J, with 9 bases between. This CDR3 contains 12 residues. The V gene's germline CDR1 is SGHTA and CDR2 FQGTGA. This CDR3 reads CASRTDNTEAFF. The CDR3 coding sequence is TGTGCCAGCCGGACGGATAACACTGAAGCTTTCTTT.

This chain links TRBV28 with TRBJ1-3; D gene ambiguous. Germline CDR1 reads MDHEN; CDR2 reads SYDVKM. The CDR3 consists of 16 residues. V lost 0 bases, J lost 3 bases, and 12 bases lay in between. Here the CDR3 reads CASSLWGQVDGNTIYF. The CDR3 coding sequence is TGTGCCAGCAGTTTATGGGGTCAGGTAGATGGAAACACCATATATTTT.

About this clone itself: This specimen includes other DNA sequences encoding the same CDR3. The rearrangement joins TRBV20-1 to TRBJ2-5, with TRBD1 as a possible D gene (5 bases). Trimming left V 5 bases short and J 2 bases short, with 6 bases between. This CDR3 contains 11 residues. Per germline, CDR1 DFQATT and CDR2 SNEGSKA (reference sequence). The CDR3 reads CSAPGQETQYF. In DNA, the CDR3 is TGCAGTGCTCCAGGGCAAGAGACCCAGTACTTC.

This clone showed up just once. The V gene is TRBV18, the J gene TRBJ2-7; D perhaps matches TRBD2 (6 bases). The V and J ends lost 4 bases and 2 bases respectively, with 9 bases between them. This CDR3 comprises 13 residues. Germline V lookup: CDR1 KGHSH, CDR2 LQKENI. CDR3 protein: CASSLTGAYEQYF. The CDR3 coding sequence is TGTGCCAGCTCACTTACGGGGGCCTACGAGCAGTACTTC. The whole variable domain, remainder taken from reference TRBV18 and TRBJ2-7, is NAGVMQNPRHLVRRRGQEARLRCSPMKGHSHVYWYRQLPEEGLKFMVYLQKENIIDESGMPKERFSAEFPKEGPSILRIQQVVRGDSAAYFCASSLTGAYEQYFGPGTRLTVT.

This clone has more than one count but fewer than ten. The chain couples TRBV2 to TRBJ2-2; the match to TRBD1 covers 7 bases. In germline, CDR1 is SNHLY, CDR2 FYNNEI. The V segment lost 3 bases and the J segment 13 bases; nucleotides outside the gene matches: 8. The length of the CDR3 is 13 residues. DNA for the CDR3: TGTGCCAGCAGTGACATACAGGGGTTTCGGCTGTTTTTT. As protein: CASSDIQGFRLFF.

This chain links TRBV7-2 with TRBJ1-1; a weak D match, TRBD1 (5 bases). Per germline, CDR1 SGHTA and CDR2 FQGNSA. The V gene lost 4 bases and the J gene lost 2 bases, with 14 bases spanning the gap. The CDR3 totals 15 residues. CDR3 sequence (DNA): TGTGCCAGCAGCTCGGGCGGGGGAATCAACACTGAAGCTTTCTTT. Translation gives CASSSGGGINTEAFF.

This clone has a single count. The chain has TRBV6-1 and TRBJ1-5; possible D gene TRBD1, 5 bases. This CDR3 spans 13 amino acids. Between the trimmed V and J ends, which lost 8 bases and 4 bases, there was a span of 12 bases. CDR1 MNHNS and CDR2 SASEGT come from the germline V gene. Here the CDR3 reads CASGGVGNQPQHF. As DNA, the CDR3 is TGTGCCAGCGGAGGGGTAGGGAATCAGCCCCAGCATTTT.

This chain joins TRBV5-1 and TRBJ2-7, with 9 nucleotides matching TRBD1. Germline lookup yields CDR1 SGHRS and CDR2 YFSETQ. The CDR3 covers 15 residues. The V segment lost 4 bases and the J segment 6 bases; nucleotides outside the gene matches: 11. CDR3 amino acids: CASSTGDRDAGEQYF. The CDR3 bases are TGCGCCAGCAGCACTGGGGACAGGGACGCTGGCGAGCAGTACTTC.

The DNA for the CDR3 is TGCGCCAGCAGCTCGTTACTAGCCGATGAGCAGTTCTTC. Encoded protein: CASSSLLADEQFF. The chain combines TRBV5-1 with TRBJ2-1; the D gene is possibly TRBD2 (6 bases). CDR1 is SGHRS and CDR2 is YFSETQ in the germline V gene. The CDR3 loop spans 13 amino acids. Trimming removed 3 bases from V and 8 bases from J, with 12 bases in between.

As regards this clone: Within the sample, other DNA sequences also encode this same CDR3. The rearrangement uses TRBV28 and TRBJ1-5; D remains unclear. This CDR3 comprises 12 residues. Germline loops: CDR1 MDHEN, CDR2 SYDVKM. V was shortened by 8 bases and J by 3 bases, with 8 bases between the two germline ends. CDR3 region: CASRRSNQPQHF. The CDR3 coding sequence is TGTGCCAGCCGTCGCTCCAATCAGCCCCAGCATTTT.

This clone was observed a few times. The CDR3 protein is CASSPQYPGIQDTEAFF. CDR3 DNA sequence: TGTGCCAGCTCACCACAATATCCAGGAATTCAGGACACTGAAGCTTTCTTT. This chain connects TRBV18 to TRBJ1-1; D is uncertain. Germline V gene sequence: CDR1 KGHSH, CDR2 LQKENI. The CDR3 has 17 amino acids. Between the trimmed V and J ends, which lost 1 base and 3 bases, there was a span of 18 bases.

The chain joins TRBV10-2 to TRBJ2-7, with TRBD2 matching 7 bases. Germline V gene sequence: CDR1 WSHSY, CDR2 SAAADI. There are 13 residues in the CDR3. The junction had 2 bases not matched to a gene; V was cut back by 0 bases and J by 6 bases. CDR3 sequence: CASSESGGVEQYF. CDR3 sequence (DNA): TGCGCCAGCAGTGAGTCGGGGGGGGTCGAGCAGTACTTC.

V usage is TRBV28 and J usage is TRBJ2-7; 7 bases align to TRBD1. Looked up from germline, CDR1 is MDHEN and CDR2 is SYDVKM. Unmatched junction bases numbered 7, after V lost 5 bases and J lost 3 bases. The length of the CDR3 is 14 residues. The CDR3 bases are TGTGCCAGCAGTATCACAGGGGCAAGCTACGAGCAGTACTTC. Protein product: CASSITGASYEQYF.

On this clone: A read error may explain this, as a much larger clone is one base away. This rearrangement joins TRBV5-4 to TRBJ2-7, with D possibly being TRBD2 (5 bases). CDR1 SGHNT and CDR2 YYREEE come from the germline V gene (reference sequence). This CDR3 has 11 residues. V was trimmed by 2 bases and J by 5 bases, leaving 5 bases between them. CDR3 amino acids: CASSFSDEQYF. In DNA, the CDR3 is TGTGCCAGCAGCTTTAGCGACGAGCAGTACTTC.

V and J are TRBV4-1 and TRBJ2-5; TRBD2 aligns across 16 bases. CDR1 and CDR2 from the germline V gene are MGHRA and YSYEKL. The CDR3 contains 15 residues. Trimming took 6 bases from V and 7 from J; bases not matched to a gene: 5. The CDR3: CASRGLAGGEGTQYF. CDR3 coding DNA: TGCGCCAGCAGGGGACTAGCGGGAGGGGAAGGGACCCAGTACTTC.

The rearrangement links TRBV30 to TRBJ2-3; D remains unclear. CDR1 is GTSNPN and CDR2 is SVGIG in the germline V gene (reference sequence). Deletions cut 2 bases from V and 6 bases from J, with 6 bases between. The CDR3 covers 11 residues. In DNA, the CDR3 is TGTGCCTGGAGTTTCCCGGATACGCAGTATTTT. Its protein product is CAWSFPDTQYF.

The chain has TRBV28 and TRBJ1-4, with TRBD1 matching 9 bases. Per the germline V gene, CDR1 is MDHEN and CDR2 is SYDVKM. The CDR3 is 17 amino acids. With V trimmed by 2 bases and J by 3 bases, 7 bases remained unmatched. CDR3 coding DNA: TGTGCCAGCAGTTTAATTCGACAGGGGGGACCTAATGAAAAACTGTTTTTT. Its translation: CASSLIRQGGPNEKLFF. The complete variable domain, with remaining parts taken from reference TRBV28 and TRBJ1-4, reads DVKVTQSSRYLVKRTGEKVFLECVQDMDHENMFWYRQDPGLGLRLIYFSYDVKMKEKGDIPEGYSVSREKKERFSLILESASTNQTSMYLCASSLIRQGGPNEKLFFGSGTQLSVL.

To note about this clone: The identical CDR3 is also encoded by other nucleotide sequences in the sample. The genes are TRBV5-1 and TRBJ1-3, with TRBD1 as a possible D gene (5 bases). V shed 4 bases and J shed 1 base, with 9 bases lying between them. The CDR3 sequence is 14 residues long. Germline V gene data show CDR1 as SGHRS and CDR2 as YFSETQ. DNA of the CDR3: TGCGCCAGCAGCCAAGGGACGTCTGGAAACACCATATATTTT. It codes for CASSQGTSGNTIYF.

The chain carries TRBV7-2 and TRBJ2-1, with 11 positions matching TRBD2. Germline V lookup: CDR1 SGHTA, CDR2 FQGNSA. CDR3 length: 19 amino acids. V dropped 5 bases and J dropped 6; count of bases not matched to a gene: 18. The DNA of the CDR3 is TGTGCCAGCAGCCCTCGGGGGGTAGCGGGAGGGCAGTTCTTCAATGAGCAGTTCTTC. Translation gives CASSPRGVAGGQFFNEQFF. Filled out from reference TRBV7-2 and TRBJ2-1, the complete variable domain reads GAGVSQSPSNKVTEKGKDVELRCDPISGHTALYWYRQSLGQGLEFLIYFQGNSAPDKSGLPSDRFSAERTGGSVSTLTIQRTQQEDSAVYLCASSPRGVAGGQFFNEQFFGPGTRLTVL.

In its sample, this clone was seen once. This sequence joins TRBV25-1 and TRBJ2-1; TRBD2 is a possible D gene (6 bases). V gave up 7 bases and J gave up 6 bases, with 16 bases separating them. The germline gives CDR1 MGHDK, CDR2 SYGVNS. This CDR3 contains 14 residues. In DNA, the CDR3 is TGTGCCAGCACGGGTAGCGGCAACATCAATGAGCAGTTCTTC. Amino acids: CASTGSGNINEQFF.